The present T cell receptor beta chain was sequenced within a study of PD-L1 blockade in urothelial cancer. As for the study in general: Atezolizumab (1,200 mg intravenously every 3 weeks) began around 2014 for patients. Samples came from 3 weeks, at the second dose, and 6 weeks into treatment. T cell content in blood samples showed a median of 141,255.

The method was immunoSEQ multiplex PCR; TCRdb's version includes in-frame clones alone and lacks a portion of them. The sample includes around 79,000 clones, just under 85% of them seen just once. Time point of the sample: pretreatment peripheral blood. With V trimmed by 1 base and J by 1 base, 5 bases remained unmatched. The CDR3 spans 15 residues. Germline CDR1 reads GTSNPN; CDR2 reads SVGIG (reference sequence). Study observations and caveats: Durable-benefit patients had greater expansion of tumor-associated blood clones at 3 weeks.

On this clone itself: What it binds is not known. Distinct nucleotide sequences in the sample also encode this CDR3.

The source is a middle-aged man with urothelial cancer. The chain couples TRBV30 to TRBJ2-7, with 9 bases identical to TRBD2. The sequenced sample was PBMCs, obtained around atezolizumab (anti-PD-L1) treatment. CDR3 nucleotide sequence: TGTGCCTGGAGTGGGGGACTAGCCGGGTCCTACGAGCAGTACTTC. Amino acids: CAWSGGLAGSYEQYF.